The next 8 T cell receptor beta chains were all read from a single sample in a study of blood T cell repertoires in COVID-19. Data came from immunoSEQ multiplex PCR; TCRdb stores just in-frame clones and leaves some out. The table records a few hundred thousand clones, around 87% of them present only once. What was sequenced was peripheral blood. These receptor sequences come from a woman aged 55-70 years with COVID-19, enrolled during active disease.

The chain employs TRBV18 and TRBJ1-1, with 11 bases that match TRBD1. Losses at the gene ends were 4 bases for V and 2 bases for J; bases not matched to a gene: 3. CDR1 and CDR2 (germline): KGHSH, LQKENI. The CDR3 extends over 15 amino acids. CDR3 bases: TGTGCCAGCTCACTCGGACAGGGGGCAAACACTGAAGCTTTCTTT. It specifies CASSLGQGANTEAFF.

J is TRBJ1-2 and V is TRBV7-2, with D unclear. Trimming took 5 bases from V and 8 from J, leaving 15 bases between them. In germline, CDR1 is SGHTA, CDR2 FQGNSA. The CDR3 covers 13 residues. The DNA of the CDR3 is TGTGCCAGCAGCATCGTCTGGGCGGGCGGCTACACCTTC. The encoded protein is CASSIVWAGGYTF.

The genes are TRBV10-3 and TRBJ1-1, with D tentatively TRBD1 (6 bases). V lost 0 bases, J lost 8 bases, and 13 bases lay in between. Germline-derived CDR1 and CDR2 are ENHRY and SYGVKD. The CDR3 consists of 14 residues. The CDR3 loop is CAISESRQGLEAFF. The CDR3, as DNA: TGTGCCATCAGTGAGTCTCGTCAGGGGCTCGAAGCTTTCTTT.

The rearrangement joins TRBV11-3 to TRBJ1-1, with D maybe TRBD1 (5 bases). Looked up from germline, CDR1 is SGHNT and CDR2 is YENEEA. The V end lost 5 bases, the J end lost 5 bases, and 12 bases lay between the germline ends. This CDR3 is built from 13 residues. The CDR3 loop reads CASSPPGETEAFF. The CDR3 region has the DNA TGTGCCAGCAGCCCACCGGGGGAGACTGAAGCTTTCTTT.

This chain connects TRBV3-1 (or the pseudogene TRBV3-2) to TRBJ1-3; TRBD1 aligns across 9 bases. Germline assignment: CDR1 LGHDT and CDR2 YNNKEL (reference sequence). This CDR3 comprises 16 residues. The V gene end was trimmed by 5 bases and the J gene end by 3 bases; junction bases not matched to a gene: 8. The CDR3 DNA reads as TGTGCCAGCAGCGAATTTACAGGGGGCGGTGGAAACACCATATATTTT. Protein product: CASSEFTGGGGNTIYF.

This clone was seen once. V is TRBV29-1 and J is TRBJ1-4; TRBD1 aligns across 7 bases. The J segment lost 8 bases and the V segment lost 6 bases, leaving 12 bases of the junction unmatched. Looked up from germline, CDR1 is SQVTM and CDR2 is ANQGSEA. This CDR3 has 14 residues. The CDR3 reads CSVAIRDSREKLFF. The CDR3 coding sequence is TGCAGCGTGGCAATCCGGGACAGCAGAGAAAAACTGTTTTTT.

The rearrangement links TRBV27 to TRBJ2-2; D not resolved. The CDR3 runs 17 residues. Trimming took off 10 bases at V and 4 bases at J, with 25 bases between the two ends. Germline lookup yields CDR1 MNHEY and CDR2 SMNVEV (reference sequence). This CDR3 reads CATPQRLAPECTGELFF. The DNA of the CDR3 is TGTGCCACGCCCCAGAGGTTGGCCCCCGAATGCACCGGGGAGCTGTTTTTT.

On this clone: The same CDR3 is also encoded by other DNA sequences in this sample. The chain couples TRBV7-3 to TRBJ1-1, with a possible D match to TRBD1 (6 bases). The CDR3 is 13 amino acids. Between the trimmed V and J ends, which lost 3 bases and 1 base, there was a span of 6 bases. Germline V CDR1 and CDR2: SGHTA, FQGTGA. CDR3 sequence: CASSLTGNTEAFF. For the CDR3, the DNA is TGTGCCAGCAGCTTGACAGGGAACACTGAAGCTTTCTTT.